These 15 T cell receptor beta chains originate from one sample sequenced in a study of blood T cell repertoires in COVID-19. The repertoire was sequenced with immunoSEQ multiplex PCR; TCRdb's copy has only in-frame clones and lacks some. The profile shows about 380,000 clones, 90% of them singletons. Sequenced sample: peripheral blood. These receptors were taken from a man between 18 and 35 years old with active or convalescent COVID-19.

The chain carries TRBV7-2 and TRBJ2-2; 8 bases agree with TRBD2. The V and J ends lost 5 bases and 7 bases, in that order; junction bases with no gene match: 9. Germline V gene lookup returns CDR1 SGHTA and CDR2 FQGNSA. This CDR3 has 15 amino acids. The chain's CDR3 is CASSPRGGYGGELFF. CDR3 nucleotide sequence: TGTGCCAGCAGCCCCCGGGGGGGGTACGGCGGGGAGCTGTTTTTT.

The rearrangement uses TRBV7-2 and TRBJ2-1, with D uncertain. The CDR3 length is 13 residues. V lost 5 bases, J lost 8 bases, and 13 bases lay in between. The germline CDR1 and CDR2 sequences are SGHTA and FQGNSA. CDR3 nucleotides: TGTGCCAGCAGCCCTGTACAGTTCGATGAGCAGTTCTTC. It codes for CASSPVQFDEQFF.

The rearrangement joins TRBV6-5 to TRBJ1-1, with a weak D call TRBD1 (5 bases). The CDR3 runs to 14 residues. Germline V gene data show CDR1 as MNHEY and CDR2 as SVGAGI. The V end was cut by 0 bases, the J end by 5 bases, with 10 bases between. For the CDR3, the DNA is TGTGCCAGCAGTTACTCGGCAGGGCGTACTGAAGCTTTCTTT. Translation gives CASSYSAGRTEAFF.

The DNA for the CDR3 is TGTGCCAGCAGTGCCGTCGGGGGAACAAAGACCCAGTACTTC. Translation gives CASSAVGGTKTQYF. The rearrangement joins TRBV5-6 to TRBJ2-5, with TRBD2 as a possible D gene (6 bases). The V end was cut by 5 bases, the J end by 6 bases, with 17 bases between. The CDR3 sequence is 14 residues long. Germline CDR1 and CDR2: SGHDT and YYEEEE.

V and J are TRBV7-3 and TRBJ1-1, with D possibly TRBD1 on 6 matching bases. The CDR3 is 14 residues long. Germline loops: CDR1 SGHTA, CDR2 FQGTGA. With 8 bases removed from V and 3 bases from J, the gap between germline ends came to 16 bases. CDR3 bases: TGTGCCAGCGGCAAAACTCAGGGGTACACTGAAGCTTTCTTT. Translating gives CASGKTQGYTEAFF.

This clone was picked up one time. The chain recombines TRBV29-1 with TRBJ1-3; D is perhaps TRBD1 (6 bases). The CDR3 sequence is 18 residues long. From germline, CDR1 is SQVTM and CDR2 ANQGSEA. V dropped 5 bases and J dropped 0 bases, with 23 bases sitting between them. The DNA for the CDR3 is TGCAGCGTTTCCGGGACATATCCCCCGGAGGTCTCTGGAAACACCATATATTTT. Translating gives CSVSGTYPPEVSGNTIYF.

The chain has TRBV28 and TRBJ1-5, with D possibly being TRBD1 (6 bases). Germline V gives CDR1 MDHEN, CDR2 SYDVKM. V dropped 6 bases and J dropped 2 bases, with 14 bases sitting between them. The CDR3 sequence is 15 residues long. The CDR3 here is CASRKRGAGNQPQHF. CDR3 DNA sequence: TGTGCCAGCAGAAAACGGGGGGCCGGCAATCAGCCCCAGCATTTT.

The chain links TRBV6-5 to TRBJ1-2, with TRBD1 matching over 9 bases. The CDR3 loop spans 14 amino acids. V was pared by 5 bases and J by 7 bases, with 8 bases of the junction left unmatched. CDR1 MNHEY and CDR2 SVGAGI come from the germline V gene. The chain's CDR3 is CASSPNRGQSGYTF. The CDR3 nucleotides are TGTGCCAGCAGTCCCAACAGGGGGCAGAGTGGCTACACCTTC.

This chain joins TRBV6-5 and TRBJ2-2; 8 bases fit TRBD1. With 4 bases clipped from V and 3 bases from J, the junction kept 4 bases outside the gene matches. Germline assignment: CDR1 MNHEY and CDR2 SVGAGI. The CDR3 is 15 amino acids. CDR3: CASSSGQGDTGELFF. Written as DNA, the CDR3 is TGTGCCAGCAGTTCAGGACAGGGAGACACCGGGGAGCTGTTTTTT.

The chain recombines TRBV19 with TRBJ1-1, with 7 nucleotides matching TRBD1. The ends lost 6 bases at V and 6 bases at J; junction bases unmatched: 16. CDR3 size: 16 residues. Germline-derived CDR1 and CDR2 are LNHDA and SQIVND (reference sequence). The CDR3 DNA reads TGTGCCAGTAGCCCCGCCCGACAGGGACCTTTAGCTGAAGCTTTCTTT. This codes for CASSPARQGPLAEAFF.

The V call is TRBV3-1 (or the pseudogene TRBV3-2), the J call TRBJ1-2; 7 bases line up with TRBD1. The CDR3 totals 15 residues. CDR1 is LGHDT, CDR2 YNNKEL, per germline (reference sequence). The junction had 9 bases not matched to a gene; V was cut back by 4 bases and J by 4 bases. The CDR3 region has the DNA TGTGCCAGCAGCCCAACGTTACAGGGGCTCTATGGCTACACCTTC. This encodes CASSPTLQGLYGYTF.

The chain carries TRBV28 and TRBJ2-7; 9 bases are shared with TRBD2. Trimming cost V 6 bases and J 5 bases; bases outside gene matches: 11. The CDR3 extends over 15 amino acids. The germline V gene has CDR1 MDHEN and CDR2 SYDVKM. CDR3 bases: TGTGCCAGCAGCCCCCGGGTAGCGGGAGTTCACGAGCAGTACTTC. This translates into CASSPRVAGVHEQYF.

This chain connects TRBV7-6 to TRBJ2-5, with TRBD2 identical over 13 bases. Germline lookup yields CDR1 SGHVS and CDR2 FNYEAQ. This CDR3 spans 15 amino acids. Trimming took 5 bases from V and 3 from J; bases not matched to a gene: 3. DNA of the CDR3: TGTGCCAGCAGCCGACTAGCGGGGGGAAAAGAGACCCAGTACTTC. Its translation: CASSRLAGGKETQYF.

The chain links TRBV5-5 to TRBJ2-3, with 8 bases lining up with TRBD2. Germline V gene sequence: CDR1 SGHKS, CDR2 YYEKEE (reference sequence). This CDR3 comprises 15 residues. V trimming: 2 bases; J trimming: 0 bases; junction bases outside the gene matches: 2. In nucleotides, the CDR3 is TGTGCCAGCAGCTTTAGCGGGGCCAGCACAGATACGCAGTATTTT. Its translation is CASSFSGASTDTQYF.

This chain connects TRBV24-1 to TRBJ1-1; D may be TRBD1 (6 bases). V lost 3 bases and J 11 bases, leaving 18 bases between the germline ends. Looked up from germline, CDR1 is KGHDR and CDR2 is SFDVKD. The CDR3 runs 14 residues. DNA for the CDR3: TGTGCCACCAGTGATCCCGGGGACACCGCGGTGGCTTTCTTT. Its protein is CATSDPGDTAVAFF.